Below, 7 T cell receptor beta chains from the same sample are listed, as sequenced in a study of T-cell memory formation after mild COVID-19. In TCRdb, the 5' RACE reads were re-called with MiXCR into one record per CDR3 protein. The sample carries approximately 270,000 distinct CDR3 sequences, about a sixth recorded once. Source material: PBMCs or a T cell subset sorted from them (not recorded which). These TCRs come from a man younger than 35 who had mild COVID-19 (a few samples of this study predate the infection). Cell type and time point are not known.

This clonotype was recorded a few times. The chain employs TRBV6-5 and TRBJ2-2; 10 bases align to TRBD1. V gave up 6 bases and J gave up 5 bases; unmatched junction bases: 9. The germline V gene has CDR1 MNHEY and CDR2 SVGAGI. This CDR3 contains 16 residues. The CDR3 reads CASRTPGQGLTGELFF. CDR3 DNA sequence: TGTGCCAGCAGGACGCCGGGACAGGGGTTGACCGGGGAGCTGTTTTTT.

Only a few counts were recorded for this clonotype. This chain links TRBV7-2 with TRBJ2-1, with D perhaps TRBD2 (7 bases). V lost 2 bases, J lost 6 bases, and 17 bases lay in between. Germline loops: CDR1 SGHTA, CDR2 FQGNSA. CDR3 length equals 16 residues. CDR3 residues: CASSLMSGGLGNEQFF. CDR3 DNA: TGTGCCAGCAGCTTAATGTCGGGGGGCCTAGGCAATGAGCAGTTCTTC.

This clonotype showed up many times. V and J are TRBV7-3 and TRBJ2-1; no clear D. The CDR3 spans 13 residues. In germline, CDR1 is SGHTA, CDR2 FQGTGA. V lost 5 bases to trimming and J lost 8 bases, with 13 bases between them. CDR3 region: CASSLNPSDEQFF. The CDR3 bases are TGTGCCAGCAGCCTAAATCCTAGTGATGAGCAGTTCTTC. Drawing the rest from reference TRBV7-3 and TRBJ2-1, the complete variable domain is GAGVSQTPSNKVTEKGKYVELRCDPISGHTALYWYRQSLGQGPEFLIYFQGTGAADDSGLPNDRFFAVRPEGSVSTLKIQRTERGDSAVYLCASSLNPSDEQFFGPGTRLTVL.

This clonotype was counted between two and nine times. The V and J genes are TRBV4-3 and TRBJ2-1, with TRBD1 matching over 7 bases. Germline CDR1 reads LGHNA; CDR2 reads YSLEER. Trimming cost V 2 bases and J 5 bases; bases outside gene matches: 9. CDR3 size: 16 residues. The CDR3 nucleotides read TGCGCCAGCAGCCAATCAACTTCGGGACAGAACAATGAGCAGTTCTTC. Its translation: CASSQSTSGQNNEQFF.

This clonotype turned up a few times. The genes are TRBV7-6 and TRBJ2-3; D call uncertain. V was cut by 2 bases and J by 0 bases, with 12 bases left in between. The CDR3 extends over 16 amino acids. Germline CDR1 is SGHVS and CDR2 is FNYEAQ. CDR3 coding DNA: TGTGCCAGCAGCTTAATGGGCCCCACTAGCACAGATACGCAGTATTTT. Its protein is CASSLMGPTSTDTQYF.

This clonotype occurred a few times. The rearrangement joins TRBV12-3 or TRBV12-4 to TRBJ2-5, with 13 bases aligning to TRBD2. The CDR3 consists of 17 residues. With V trimmed by 8 bases and J by 2 bases, 11 bases remained unmatched. CDR3 DNA sequence: TGTGCCAGCCTTCTGGGGACTAGCGGGGCAATACAAGAGACCCAGTACTTC. Protein sequence: CASLLGTSGAIQETQYF.

This clonotype occurred a few times. The chain recombines TRBV5-6 with TRBJ1-1, with no clear D. Deletions cut 6 bases from V and 1 base from J, with 10 bases between. The CDR3 consists of 13 residues. The germline CDR1 and CDR2 sequences are SGHDT and YYEEEE. CDR3 DNA: TGTGCCAGCACCTTACAGCAGAACACTGAAGCTTTCTTT. It encodes CASTLQQNTEAFF.